This T cell receptor (beta chain) was identified in a study of monozygotic twins with inflammatory bowel disease. Findings and limits, study-wide: Among IBD patients, fewer clonotypes were shared with others than among healthy twins, especially with disease activity.

For every donor, one blood sample of 2.5 to 3 ml was drawn. Germline assignment: CDR1 SQVTM and CDR2 ANQGSEA. CDR3 length equals 14 residues. The quantity of total RNA per TCR library was roughly 3,800 ng. Template switching introduced UMIs that contain a 6-nucleotide sample barcode. TCRdb reprocessed the 5' RACE reads, keeping one entry per CDR3 protein, no DNA. The sample holds approximately 420,000 distinct CDR3 sequences. Regarding this clonotype: Its antigen is unknown.

The TCR comes from a human donor with ulcerative colitis or Crohn's disease, or a healthy co-twin of an affected twin (not recorded which). The sequenced sample was blood. V is TRBV29-1 and J is TRBJ2-2; TCRdb reports TRBD2, a call that lacks DNA to check it against. The CDR3 reads CSVRTSGSTGELFF.